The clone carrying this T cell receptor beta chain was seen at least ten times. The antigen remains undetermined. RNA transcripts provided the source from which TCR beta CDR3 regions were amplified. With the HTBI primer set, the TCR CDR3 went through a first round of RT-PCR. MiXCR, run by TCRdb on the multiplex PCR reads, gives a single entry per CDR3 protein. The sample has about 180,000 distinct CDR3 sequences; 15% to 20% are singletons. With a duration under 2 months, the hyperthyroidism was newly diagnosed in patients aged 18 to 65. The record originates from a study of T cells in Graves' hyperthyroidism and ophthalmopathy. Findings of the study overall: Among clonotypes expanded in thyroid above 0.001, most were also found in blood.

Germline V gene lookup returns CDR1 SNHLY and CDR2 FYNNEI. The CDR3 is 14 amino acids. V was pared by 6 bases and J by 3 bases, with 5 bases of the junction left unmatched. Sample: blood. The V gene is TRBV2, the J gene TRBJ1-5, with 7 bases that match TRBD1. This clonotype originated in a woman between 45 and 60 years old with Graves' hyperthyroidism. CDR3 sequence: CASSQQGNNQPQHF. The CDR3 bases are TGTGCCAGCAGCCAACAGGGGAACAATCAGCCCCAGCATTTT.